Sequencing of this T cell receptor beta chain was carried out in a study of Ad26.COV2.S vaccination and SARS-CoV-2 variants. The CDR3 is 15 residues long. The V and J ends lost 0 bases and 8 bases, in that order; junction bases with no gene match: 9. The V gene's germline CDR1 is SGHTA and CDR2 FQGNSA. The treatment denotes: some 20 received Ad26.COV2.S at low or high dose, single or two shots; roughly five received placebo; per-sample allocation not given. The study sampled participants on day 63 after the first vaccine or placebo injection. The repertoire was sequenced with immunoSEQ multiplex PCR; TCRdb's copy has only in-frame clones and lacks some. In the table there are about 680,000 clones, around 89% of which are singletons.

The sequence was collected from a person aged 18-60 years who received the Ad26.COV2.S COVID-19 vaccine or a placebo. Sequencing was performed on peripheral blood, taken in a trial of Ad26.COV2.S vaccine versus placebo. The rearrangement joins TRBV7-2 to TRBJ1-2; TRBD1 aligns across 7 bases. The CDR3 nucleotides are TGTGCCAGCAGCTTAGCGATCCGGGACAGATTGGGCTACACCTTC. This gives the protein CASSLAIRDRLGYTF.